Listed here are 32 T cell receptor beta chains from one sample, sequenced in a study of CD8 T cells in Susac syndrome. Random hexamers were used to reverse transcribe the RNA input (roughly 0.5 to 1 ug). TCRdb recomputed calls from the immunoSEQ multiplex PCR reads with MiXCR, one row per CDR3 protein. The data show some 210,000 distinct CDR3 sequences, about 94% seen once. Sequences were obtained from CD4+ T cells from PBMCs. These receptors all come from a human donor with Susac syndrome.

The CDR3 nucleotides read TGTGCCTGGAGTCCTTCCCGGACAGGGAGCACAGATACGCAGTATTTT. This encodes CAWSPSRTGSTDTQYF. The chain combines TRBV30 with TRBJ2-3, with 8 bases fitting TRBD1. V lost 2 bases, J lost 0 bases, and 7 bases stayed unmatched. Germline loops: CDR1 GTSNPN, CDR2 SVGIG (reference sequence). The CDR3 consists of 16 residues.

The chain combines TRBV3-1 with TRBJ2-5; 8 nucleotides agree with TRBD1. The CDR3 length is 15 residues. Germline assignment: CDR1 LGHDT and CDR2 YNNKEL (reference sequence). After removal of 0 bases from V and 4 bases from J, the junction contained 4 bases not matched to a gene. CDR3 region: CASSQEATGGETQYF. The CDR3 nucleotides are TGTGCCAGCAGCCAAGAGGCAACAGGGGGAGAGACCCAGTACTTC.

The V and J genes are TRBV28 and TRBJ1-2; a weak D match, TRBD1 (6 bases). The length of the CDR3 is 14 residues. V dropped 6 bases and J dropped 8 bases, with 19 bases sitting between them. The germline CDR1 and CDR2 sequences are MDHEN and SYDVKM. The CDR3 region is CASSHAGTTSGYTF. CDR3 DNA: TGTGCCAGCAGCCACGCCGGGACAACTTCGGGCTACACCTTC.

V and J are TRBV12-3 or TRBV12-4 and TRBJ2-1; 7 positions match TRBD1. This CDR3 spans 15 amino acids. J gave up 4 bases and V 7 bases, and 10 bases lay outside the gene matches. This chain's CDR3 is CASTGPGQNYNEQFF. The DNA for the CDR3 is TGTGCCAGCACCGGACCGGGACAGAATTACAATGAGCAGTTCTTC.

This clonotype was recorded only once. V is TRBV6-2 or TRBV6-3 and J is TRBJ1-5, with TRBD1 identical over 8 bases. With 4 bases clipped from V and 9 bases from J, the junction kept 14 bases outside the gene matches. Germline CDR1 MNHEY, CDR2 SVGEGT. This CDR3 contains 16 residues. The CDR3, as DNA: TGTGCCAGCAGTTCCGCCGGACAGGGCCGGGGGAGGCCCCAGCATTTT. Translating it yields CASSSAGQGRGRPQHF.

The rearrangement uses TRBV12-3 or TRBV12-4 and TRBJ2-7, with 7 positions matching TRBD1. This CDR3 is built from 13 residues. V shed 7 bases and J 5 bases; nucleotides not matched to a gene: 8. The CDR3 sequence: CASTLDRSHEQYF. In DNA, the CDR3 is TGTGCCAGCACCCTGGACAGGTCCCACGAGCAGTACTTC.

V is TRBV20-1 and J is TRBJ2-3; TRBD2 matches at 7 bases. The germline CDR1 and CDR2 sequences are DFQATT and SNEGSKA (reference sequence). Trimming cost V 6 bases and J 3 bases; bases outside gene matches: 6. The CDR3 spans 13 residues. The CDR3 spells CSAAGGGTDTQYF. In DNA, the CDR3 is TGCAGTGCCGCTGGGGGGGGAACAGATACGCAGTATTTT.

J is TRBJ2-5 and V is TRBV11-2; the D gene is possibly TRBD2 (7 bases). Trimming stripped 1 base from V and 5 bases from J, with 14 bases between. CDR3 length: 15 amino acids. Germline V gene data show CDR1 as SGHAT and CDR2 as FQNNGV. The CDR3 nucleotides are TGTGCCAGCAGCTTAGGGGGGGGCCTCGGGGAGACCCAGTACTTC. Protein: CASSLGGGLGETQYF.

In nucleotides, the CDR3 is TGCAGCGTTAATACCCCATGGACTGAAGCTTTCTTT. This gives the protein CSVNTPWTEAFF. The chain employs TRBV29-1 and TRBJ1-1; no firm D call. The V gene lost 5 bases and the J gene lost 5 bases, with 12 bases spanning the gap. Looked up from germline, CDR1 is SQVTM and CDR2 is ANQGSEA. This CDR3 has 12 residues.

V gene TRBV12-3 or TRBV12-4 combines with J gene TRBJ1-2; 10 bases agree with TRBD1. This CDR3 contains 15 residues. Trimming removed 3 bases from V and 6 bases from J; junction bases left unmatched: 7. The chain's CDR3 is CASSFSGTGEHGYTF. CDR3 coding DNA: TGTGCCAGCAGTTTTTCAGGGACAGGGGAGCATGGCTACACCTTC.

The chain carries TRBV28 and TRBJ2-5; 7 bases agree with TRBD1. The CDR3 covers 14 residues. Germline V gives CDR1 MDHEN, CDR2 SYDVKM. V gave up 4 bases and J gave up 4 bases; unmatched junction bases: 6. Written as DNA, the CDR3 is TGTGCCAGCAGTTCGACAGGGACAATAGAGACCCAGTACTTC. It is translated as CASSSTGTIETQYF.

DNA for the CDR3: TGTGCCAGCAGCCAATTTGTATCCCGAACTAATGAGCAGTTCTTC. Amino acids: CASSQFVSRTNEQFF. The chain has TRBV16 and TRBJ2-1, with D unresolved. Trimming cost V 1 base and J 7 bases, with 14 bases left between them. Germline assignment: CDR1 KGHSY and CDR2 FQNENV. The length of the CDR3 is 15 residues.

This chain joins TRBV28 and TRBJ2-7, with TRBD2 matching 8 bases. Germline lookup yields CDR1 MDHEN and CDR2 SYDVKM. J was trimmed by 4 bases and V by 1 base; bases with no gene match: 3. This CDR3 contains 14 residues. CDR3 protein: CASSLLASGYEQYF. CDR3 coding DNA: TGTGCCAGCAGTTTATTGGCTAGCGGGTACGAGCAGTACTTC.

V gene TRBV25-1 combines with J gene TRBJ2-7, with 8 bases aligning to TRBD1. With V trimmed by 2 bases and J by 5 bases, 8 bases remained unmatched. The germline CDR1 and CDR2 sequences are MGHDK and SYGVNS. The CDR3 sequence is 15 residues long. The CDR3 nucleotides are TGTGCCAGCAGTGAACAAGGACAGGGTAGCGACGAGCAGTACTTC. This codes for CASSEQGQGSDEQYF.

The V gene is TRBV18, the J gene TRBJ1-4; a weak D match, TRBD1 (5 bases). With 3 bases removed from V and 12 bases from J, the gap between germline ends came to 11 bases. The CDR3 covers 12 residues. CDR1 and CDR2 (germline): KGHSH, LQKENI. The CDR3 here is CASSPGAGQLFF. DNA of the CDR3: TGTGCCAGCTCACCCGGGGCGGGTCAACTGTTTTTT.

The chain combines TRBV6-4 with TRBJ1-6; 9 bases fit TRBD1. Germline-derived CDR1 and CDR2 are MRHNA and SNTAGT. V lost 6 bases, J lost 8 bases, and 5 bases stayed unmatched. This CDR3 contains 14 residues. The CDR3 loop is CASSLDRGHSPLHF. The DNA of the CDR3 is TGTGCCAGCAGCTTGGACAGGGGCCATTCACCCCTCCACTTT.

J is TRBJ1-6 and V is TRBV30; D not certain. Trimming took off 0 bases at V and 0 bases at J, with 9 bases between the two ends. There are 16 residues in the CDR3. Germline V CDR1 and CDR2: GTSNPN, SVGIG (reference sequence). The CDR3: CAWSVLGSSYNSPLHF. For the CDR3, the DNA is TGTGCCTGGAGTGTACTCGGGAGCTCCTATAATTCACCCCTCCACTTT.

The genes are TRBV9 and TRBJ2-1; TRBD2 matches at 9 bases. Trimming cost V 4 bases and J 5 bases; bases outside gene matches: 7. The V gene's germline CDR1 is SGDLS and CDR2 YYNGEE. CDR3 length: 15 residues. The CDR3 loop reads CASSQAGGNNNEQFF. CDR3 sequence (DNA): TGTGCCAGCAGCCAGGCGGGGGGGAATAACAATGAGCAGTTCTTC.

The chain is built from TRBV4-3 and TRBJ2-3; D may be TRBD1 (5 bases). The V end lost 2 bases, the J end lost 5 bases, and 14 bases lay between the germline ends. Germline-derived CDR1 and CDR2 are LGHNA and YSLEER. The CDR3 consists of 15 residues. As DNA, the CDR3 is TGCGCCAGCAGCCAAATCCTGCAGGGAAGAGATACGCAGTATTTT. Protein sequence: CASSQILQGRDTQYF.

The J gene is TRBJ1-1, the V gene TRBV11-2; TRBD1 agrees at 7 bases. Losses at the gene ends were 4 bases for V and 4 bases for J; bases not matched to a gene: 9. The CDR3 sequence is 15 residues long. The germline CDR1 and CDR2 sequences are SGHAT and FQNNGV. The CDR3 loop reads CASSYFRQGLTEAFF. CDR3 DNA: TGTGCCAGCAGCTACTTTAGACAGGGACTCACTGAAGCTTTCTTT. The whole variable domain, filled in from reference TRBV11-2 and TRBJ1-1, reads EAGVAQSPRYKIIEKRQSVAFWCNPISGHATLYWYQQILGQGPKLLIQFQNNGVVDDSQLPKDRFSAERLKGVDSTLKIQPAKLEDSAVYLCASSYFRQGLTEAFFGQGTRLTVV.

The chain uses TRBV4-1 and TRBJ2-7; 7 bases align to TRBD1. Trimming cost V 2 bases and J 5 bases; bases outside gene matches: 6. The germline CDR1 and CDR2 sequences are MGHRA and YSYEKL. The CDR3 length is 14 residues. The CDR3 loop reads CASSQLTGRDEQYF. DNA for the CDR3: TGCGCCAGCAGCCAATTGACAGGGCGGGACGAGCAGTACTTC.

Here the CDR3 reads CAWIPGLYGYTF. The CDR3 region has the DNA TGTGCCTGGATACCAGGCTTATATGGCTACACCTTC. J is TRBJ1-2 and V is TRBV30; D not certain. Per germline, CDR1 GTSNPN and CDR2 SVGIG (reference sequence). The CDR3 is 12 residues long. V gave up 4 bases and J gave up 5 bases, with 11 bases separating them.

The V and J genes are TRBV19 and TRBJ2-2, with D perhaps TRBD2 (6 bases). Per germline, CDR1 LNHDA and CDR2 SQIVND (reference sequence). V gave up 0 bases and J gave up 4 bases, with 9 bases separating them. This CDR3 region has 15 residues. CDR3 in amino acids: CASSIDHGGTGELFF. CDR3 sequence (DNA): TGTGCCAGTAGTATAGATCACGGGGGCACCGGGGAGCTGTTTTTT.

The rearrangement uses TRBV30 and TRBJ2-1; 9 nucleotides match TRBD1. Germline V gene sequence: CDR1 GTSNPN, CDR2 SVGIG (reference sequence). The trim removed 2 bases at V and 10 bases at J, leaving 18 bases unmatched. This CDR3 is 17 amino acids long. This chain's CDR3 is CAWSKGHGQGRLGEQFF. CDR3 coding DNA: TGTGCCTGGAGTAAGGGCCATGGACAGGGGCGCCTTGGAGAGCAGTTCTTC.

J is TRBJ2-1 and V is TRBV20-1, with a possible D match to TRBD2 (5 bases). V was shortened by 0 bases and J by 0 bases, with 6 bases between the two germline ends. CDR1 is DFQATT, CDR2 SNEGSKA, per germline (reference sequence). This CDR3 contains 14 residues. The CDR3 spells CSAREGASYNEQFF. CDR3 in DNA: TGCAGTGCTAGAGAGGGAGCCTCCTACAATGAGCAGTTCTTC.

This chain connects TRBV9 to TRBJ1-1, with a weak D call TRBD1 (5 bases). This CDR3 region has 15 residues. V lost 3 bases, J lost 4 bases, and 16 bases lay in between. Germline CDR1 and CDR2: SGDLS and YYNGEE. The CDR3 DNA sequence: TGTGCCAGCAGCGCTGGGACGCTGGGTGGCACTGAAGCTTTCTTT. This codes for CASSAGTLGGTEAFF.

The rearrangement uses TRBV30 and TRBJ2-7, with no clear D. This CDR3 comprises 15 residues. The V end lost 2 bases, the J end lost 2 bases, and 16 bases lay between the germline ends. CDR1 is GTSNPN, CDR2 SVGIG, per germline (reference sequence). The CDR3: CAWSILSGHPYEQYF. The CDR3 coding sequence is TGTGCCTGGAGTATCCTTTCCGGTCACCCCTACGAGCAGTACTTC. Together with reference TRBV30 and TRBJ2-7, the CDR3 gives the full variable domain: SQTIHQWPATLVQPVGSPLSLECTVEGTSNPNLYWYRQAAGRGLQLLFYSVGIGQISSEVPQNLSASRPQDRQFILSSKKLLLSDSGFYLCAWSILSGHPYEQYFGPGTRLTVT.

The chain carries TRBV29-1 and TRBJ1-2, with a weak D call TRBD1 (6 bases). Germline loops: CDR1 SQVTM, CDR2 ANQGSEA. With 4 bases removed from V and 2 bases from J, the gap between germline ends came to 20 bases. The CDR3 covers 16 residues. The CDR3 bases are TGCAGCGTTGTAATTTACAGGGAGTCGGGAAACTATGGCTACACCTTC. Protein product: CSVVIYRESGNYGYTF.

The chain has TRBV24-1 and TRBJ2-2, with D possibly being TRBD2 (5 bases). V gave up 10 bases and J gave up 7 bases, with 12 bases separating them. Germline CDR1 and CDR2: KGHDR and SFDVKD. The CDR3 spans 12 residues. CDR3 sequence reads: CATSRGVGELFF. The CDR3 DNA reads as TGTGCCACGAGTCGGGGAGTCGGGGAGCTGTTTTTT.

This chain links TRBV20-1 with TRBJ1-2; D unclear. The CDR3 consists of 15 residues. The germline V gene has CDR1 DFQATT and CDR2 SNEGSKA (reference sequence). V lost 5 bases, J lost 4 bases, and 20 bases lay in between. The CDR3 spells CSAQVGLSSLYGYTF. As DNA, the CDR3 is TGCAGTGCTCAGGTGGGATTATCCTCGCTCTATGGCTACACCTTC.

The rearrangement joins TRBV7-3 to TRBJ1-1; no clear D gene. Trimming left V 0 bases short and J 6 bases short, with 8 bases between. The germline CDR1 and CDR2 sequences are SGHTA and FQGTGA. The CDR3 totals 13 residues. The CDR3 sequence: CASSLTSLSEAFF. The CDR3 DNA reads TGTGCCAGCAGCTTAACGAGTTTATCTGAAGCTTTCTTT.

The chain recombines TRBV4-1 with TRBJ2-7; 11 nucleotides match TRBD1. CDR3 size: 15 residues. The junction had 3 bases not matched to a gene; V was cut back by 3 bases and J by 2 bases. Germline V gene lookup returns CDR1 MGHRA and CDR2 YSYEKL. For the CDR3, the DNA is TGCGCCAGCAGCCAGTGGGACAGGGGGGCCTACGAGCAGTACTTC. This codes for CASSQWDRGAYEQYF.